The 24 T cell receptor beta chains given below trace back to one sample, sequenced in a study of cytomegalovirus exposure and HLA in healthy donors. PCR was performed using 60 Vbeta and 13 Jbeta primers. Profiling relied on immunoSEQ multiplex PCR, and the TCRdb table lists in-frame clones only, not all of them. The table includes roughly 100,000 clones, under 80% detected once. The sequencing input was PBMCs. These receptors were collected from a woman in her 50s in good health and CMV-seropositive.

On this clone: Compared with germline, one end of the junction differs, possibly owing to a read error. J is TRBJ2-7 and V is TRBV7-9, with D maybe TRBD1 (6 bases). The CDR3 is 13 amino acids. CDR1 SEHNR and CDR2 FQNEAQ come from the germline V gene (reference sequence). The CDR3 DNA follows: TGTTCCAGTCTAGGGGGTGACTCCTACGAGCAGTACTTC. Its translation is CSSLGGDSYEQYF.

This clone was picked up one time. The CDR3 DNA reads as TGTGCCAGCAGTGAAGGGCTAGGACAGGGGGCACCTAATGAAAAACTGTTTTTT. Encoded protein: CASSEGLGQGAPNEKLFF. This chain joins TRBV2 and TRBJ1-4; TRBD1 agrees at 11 bases. Germline trimming cut 1 base from V and 3 bases from J; bases unmatched to any gene: 7. CDR1 is SNHLY and CDR2 is FYNNEI in the germline V gene. The CDR3 runs 18 residues.

The chain recombines TRBV5-6 with TRBJ2-7; D is perhaps TRBD2 (5 bases). CDR1 and CDR2 (germline): SGHDT, YYEEEE. V shed 3 bases and J shed 13 bases, with 14 bases lying between them. The CDR3 runs to 11 residues. The CDR3 DNA is TGTGCCAGCAGCTCCGCGGGTGGAAGTTACTTC. Its translation is CASSSAGGSYF.

As to this clone: At one end the junction does not follow the germline gene, possibly because of a read error. The chain recombines TRBV7-9 with TRBJ1-2, with 7 bases matching TRBD1. The CDR3 totals 13 residues. CDR1 and CDR2 (germline): SEHNR, FQNEAQ (reference sequence). The CDR3 loop is CSSSFPGQNDYTF. The CDR3 bases are TGTTCCAGCAGCTTTCCGGGACAGAACGACTACACCTTC. The full variable domain, completed using reference TRBV7-9 and TRBJ1-2, is DTGVSQNPRHKITKRGQNVTFRCDPISEHNRLYWYRQTLGQGPEFLTYFQNEAQLEKSRLLSDRFSAERPKGSFSTLEIQRTEQGDSAMYLCSSSFPGQNDYTFGSGTRLTVV.

This clone showed up just a few times. The V and J genes are TRBV5-1 and TRBJ1-5; D is ambiguous. The CDR3 totals 15 residues. The V and J ends lost 5 bases and 2 bases respectively, with 14 bases between them. Germline values: CDR1 SGHRS, CDR2 YFSETQ. The CDR3 DNA follows: TGCGCCAGCAGTGAGTTGGGGAGAGGCAATCAGCCCCAGCATTTT. Encoded protein: CASSELGRGNQPQHF.

The genes are TRBV28 and TRBJ2-1; maybe TRBD1 (5 bases). The V end was cut by 4 bases, the J end by 8 bases, with 15 bases between. This CDR3 comprises 14 residues. The V gene's germline CDR1 is MDHEN and CDR2 SYDVKM. CDR3: CASSSPGALDEQFF. CDR3 nucleotides: TGTGCCAGCAGTTCCCCTGGGGCTCTTGATGAGCAGTTCTTC.

As DNA, the CDR3 is TGTGCCAGCAGCTTGATAACCAGGTCGGCGTACGAGCAGTACTTC. This translates into CASSLITRSAYEQYF. The rearrangement joins TRBV5-4 to TRBJ2-5; D gene ambiguous. The closer fit of TRBJ2-7 to the DNA end suggests the J call may be wrong. Germline lookup yields CDR1 SGHNT and CDR2 YYREEE (reference sequence). The CDR3 sequence is 15 residues long.

This chain connects TRBV5-4 to TRBJ2-5, with a weak D call TRBD1 (6 bases). V gave up 4 bases and J gave up 5 bases, with 21 bases separating them. CDR3 length: 16 residues. Germline V gene sequence: CDR1 SGHNT, CDR2 YYREEE (reference sequence). The CDR3 nucleotides read TGTGCCAGCAGCCCGTCCATTTCTGGGGGCCGTGAGACCCAGTACTTC. It yields the protein CASSPSISGGRETQYF.

The V gene is TRBV19, the J gene TRBJ1-1; the D gene is possibly TRBD1 (6 bases). Trimming stripped 2 bases from V and 5 bases from J, with 12 bases between. The CDR3 sequence is 14 residues long. Germline loops: CDR1 LNHDA, CDR2 SQIVND (reference sequence). CDR3 coding DNA: TGTGCCAGTAGTATAATAAAGGGGGAAACTGAAGCTTTCTTT. Its protein is CASSIIKGETEAFF.

This clone was seen many times. The chain links TRBV7-8 to TRBJ1-5; no reliable D call. This CDR3 is 14 amino acids long. Germline V gene lookup returns CDR1 SGHVS and CDR2 FQNEAQ. Trimming took 0 bases from V and 4 from J, leaving 7 bases between them. CDR3 sequence: CASSLASRNQPQHF. The DNA for the CDR3 is TGTGCCAGCAGCTTAGCCAGCAGGAATCAGCCCCAGCATTTT.

The V and J genes are TRBV7-3 and TRBJ2-3; D remains ambiguous. Per the germline V gene, CDR1 is SGHTA and CDR2 is FQGTGA. This CDR3 comprises 16 residues. V shed 3 bases and J shed 2 bases, with 15 bases lying between them. The CDR3 DNA follows: TGTGCCAGCAGCTTGGGCCTCTCAACCCTCACAGATACGCAGTATTTT. Its protein is CASSLGLSTLTDTQYF.

In this sample, this clone turned up once. This chain uses TRBV28 with TRBJ1-3; TRBD1 might be the D (5 bases). V was pared by 6 bases and J by 3 bases, with 15 bases between. Per germline, CDR1 MDHEN and CDR2 SYDVKM. This CDR3 is built from 15 residues. The DNA of the CDR3 is TGTGCCAGCAGGAATACAGCCCAGGGTGGAAACACCATATATTTT. Protein: CASRNTAQGGNTIYF.

The rearrangement joins TRBV6-5 to TRBJ2-7; D is uncertain. V was cut by 6 bases and J by 3 bases, with 12 bases left in between. Germline CDR1 reads MNHEY; CDR2 reads SVGAGI. This CDR3 is built from 13 residues. The CDR3 loop is CASRSGSSYEQYF. The CDR3 DNA is TGTGCCAGCAGGTCGGGTTCCAGCTACGAGCAGTACTTC.

The rearrangement joins TRBV18 to TRBJ1-5; D is unclear. The V gene lost 2 bases and the J gene lost 4 bases, with 15 bases spanning the gap. Germline values: CDR1 KGHSH, CDR2 LQKENI. The CDR3 extends over 16 amino acids. The CDR3 spells CASSPGEVALNQPQHF. CDR3 in DNA: TGTGCCAGCTCACCAGGGGAGGTCGCTTTAAATCAGCCCCAGCATTTT.

This chain connects TRBV6-5 to TRBJ1-5; 10 bases agree with TRBD1. V lost 2 bases and J lost 5; bases outside the gene matches: 0. CDR1 and CDR2 (germline): MNHEY, SVGAGI. This CDR3 has 14 residues. The CDR3 DNA is TGTGCCAGCAGTTACGGACAGGGGGATCAGCCCCAGCATTTT. Residues: CASSYGQGDQPQHF.

The chain joins TRBV7-2 to TRBJ2-3, with 12 bases aligning to TRBD2. V gave up 4 bases and J gave up 0 bases; unmatched junction bases: 5. This CDR3 spans 17 amino acids. CDR1 SGHTA and CDR2 FQGNSA come from the germline V gene. The CDR3 bases are TGTGCCAGCAGCTCGGGACTAGCGGGCCGTAGCACAGATACGCAGTATTTT. Encoded protein: CASSSGLAGRSTDTQYF.

J is TRBJ1-1 and V is TRBV25-1, with D maybe TRBD1 (6 bases). Trimming removed 7 bases at V and 4 bases at J, with 10 bases between. The CDR3 runs 12 residues. Germline CDR1 reads MGHDK; CDR2 reads SYGVNS. CDR3 nucleotides: TGTGCCAGCAAGGGCAGGGGCACTGAAGCTTTCTTT. This gives the protein CASKGRGTEAFF.

The J gene is TRBJ2-3, the V gene TRBV5-1; D is perhaps TRBD1 (6 bases). Trimming pared 4 bases from V and 3 bases from J, leaving 9 bases between. Germline CDR1 and CDR2: SGHRS and YFSETQ. The CDR3 length is 13 residues. As DNA, the CDR3 is TGCGCCAGCAGCACCGGACAGACAGATACGCAGTATTTT. Protein: CASSTGQTDTQYF.

V and J are TRBV7-9 and TRBJ2-4; maybe TRBD1 (5 bases). The CDR3 is 16 residues long. Per the germline V gene, CDR1 is SEHNR and CDR2 is FQNEAQ (reference sequence). The V end lost 5 bases, the J end lost 0 bases, and 14 bases lay between the germline ends. The CDR3 nucleotides are TGTGCCAGCAGCCCCCGAGACAGTCTAGCCAAAAACATTCAGTACTTC. It translates to CASSPRDSLAKNIQYF.

This clone was seen once. J is TRBJ2-5 and V is TRBV29-1; D perhaps matches TRBD2 (5 bases). V lost 5 bases to trimming and J lost 5 bases, with 12 bases between them. Germline lookup yields CDR1 SQVTM and CDR2 ANQGSEA. This CDR3 region has 12 residues. Here the CDR3 DNA reads TGCAGCGTTAACGAGGGTTCGGAGACCCAGTACTTC. Residues: CSVNEGSETQYF.

The genes are TRBV28 and TRBJ1-4; the match to TRBD1 covers 9 bases. The V gene end was trimmed by 8 bases and the J gene end by 6 bases; junction bases not matched to a gene: 7. The CDR3 sequence is 14 residues long. The germline V gene encodes CDR1 MDHEN and CDR2 SYDVKM. The CDR3 region is CASGSGTGYEKLFF. The CDR3 nucleotides are TGTGCCAGCGGATCCGGGACAGGGTATGAAAAACTGTTTTTT.

J is TRBJ2-7 and V is TRBV19; 10 bases align to TRBD1. After removal of 0 bases from V and 6 bases from J, the junction contained 5 bases not matched to a gene. The germline V gene encodes CDR1 LNHDA and CDR2 SQIVND (reference sequence). The length of the CDR3 is 15 residues. CDR3: CASSIEGTGVREQYF. The CDR3 DNA reads as TGTGCCAGTAGTATAGAAGGGACAGGGGTACGCGAGCAGTACTTC.

Comment on this clone: The junction shows a germline mismatch at one end, possibly a read error. The chain recombines TRBV7-9 with TRBJ2-1, with a tentative D call TRBD1 (5 bases). CDR1 is SEHNR, CDR2 FQNEAQ, per germline (reference sequence). The CDR3 extends over 17 amino acids. Here the CDR3 DNA reads TGTTCCAGCAAAGGGTCTAGGGGCAGGGCCTCCTACAATGAGCAGTTCTTC. This sequence encodes CSSKGSRGRASYNEQFF.

J is TRBJ1-2 and V is TRBV28, with D possibly being TRBD1 (6 bases). V was cut by 5 bases and J by 4 bases, with 23 bases left in between. Germline V gene lookup returns CDR1 MDHEN and CDR2 SYDVKM. The CDR3 loop spans 17 amino acids. The CDR3 region has the DNA TGTGCCAGCAGTCCTCGTCTGGGGGCGAGATTTCCCTATGGCTACACCTTC. It encodes CASSPRLGARFPYGYTF.